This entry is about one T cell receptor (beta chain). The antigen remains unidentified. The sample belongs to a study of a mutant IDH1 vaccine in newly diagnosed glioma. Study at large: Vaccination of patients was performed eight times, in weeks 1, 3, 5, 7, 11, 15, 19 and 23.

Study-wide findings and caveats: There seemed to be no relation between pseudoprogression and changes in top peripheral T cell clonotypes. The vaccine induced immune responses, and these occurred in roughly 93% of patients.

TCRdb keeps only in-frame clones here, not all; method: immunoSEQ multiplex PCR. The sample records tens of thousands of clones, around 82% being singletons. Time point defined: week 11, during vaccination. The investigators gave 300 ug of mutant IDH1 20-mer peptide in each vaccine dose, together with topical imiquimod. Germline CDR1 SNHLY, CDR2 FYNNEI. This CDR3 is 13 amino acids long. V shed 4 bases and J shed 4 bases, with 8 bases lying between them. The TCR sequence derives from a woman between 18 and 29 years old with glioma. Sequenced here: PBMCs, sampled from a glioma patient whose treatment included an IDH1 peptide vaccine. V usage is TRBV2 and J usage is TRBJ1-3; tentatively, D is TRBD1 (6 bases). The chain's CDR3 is CASSGDNGNTIYF. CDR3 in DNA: TGTGCCAGCAGTGGGGACAACGGAAACACCATATATTTT.